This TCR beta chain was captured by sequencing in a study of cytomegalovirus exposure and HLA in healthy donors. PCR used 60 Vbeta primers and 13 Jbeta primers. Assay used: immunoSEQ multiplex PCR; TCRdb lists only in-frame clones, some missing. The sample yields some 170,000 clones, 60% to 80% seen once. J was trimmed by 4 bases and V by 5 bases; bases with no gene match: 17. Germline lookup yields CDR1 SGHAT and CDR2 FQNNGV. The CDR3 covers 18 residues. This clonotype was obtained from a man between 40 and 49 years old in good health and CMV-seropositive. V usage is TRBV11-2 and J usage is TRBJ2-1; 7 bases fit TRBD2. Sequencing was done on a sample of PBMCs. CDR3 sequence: CASSNRTHPRAGYNEQFF. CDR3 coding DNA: TGTGCCAGCAGCAACCGGACGCATCCGAGAGCGGGGTACAATGAGCAGTTCTTC.